The present TCR beta chain was sequenced within a study of T cell changes during pregnancy in multiple sclerosis. TCRdb's table, derived via immunoSEQ multiplex PCR, lists solely in-frame clones and lacks some. The sample lists around 81,000 clones, just under 95% occurring once. V gave up 7 bases and J gave up 2 bases; unmatched junction bases: 4. This CDR3 contains 14 residues. The germline CDR1 and CDR2 sequences are MDHEN and SYDVKM. Specimen: peripheral blood, collected after pregnancy. The origin of this receptor is a female donor in good health, enrolled as a control in a pregnancy study. The V gene is TRBV28, the J gene TRBJ2-2, with 7 nucleotides matching TRBD1. In DNA form, the CDR3 reads TGTGCCAGCACAGGGGGATATAACACCGGGGAGCTGTTTTTT. As protein: CASTGGYNTGELFF.